This T cell receptor beta chain was obtained from a study of shared clonotypes between healthy human individuals. Study in general: A couple of women and three men aged 18 to 49 made up the donors.

The study drew its donors from healthy HIV-negative adults without recent acute infections or vaccinations. The quantity of DNA used in unsorted PBMC replicate PCRs was 300 ng, corresponding to around 32,000 T cell genomes. Unsorted PBMC DNA was sequenced on ten immunoSEQ deep assay plates. Some clones are missing from TCRdb's copy, which holds only in-frame ones; the method was immunoSEQ multiplex PCR. This table holds under 600,000 clones, about 79% found once. The source material was PBMCs. The sequence came from a woman aged 40-49 years in good health. Some clones in this sample may be carry-over from other donors' samples.

In nucleotides, the CDR3 is TGTGCCAGCAGTTTCAGGGAGGGGAGCAATGAGCAGTTCTTC. This gives the protein CASSFREGSNEQFF. The chain is built from TRBV28 and TRBJ2-1, with TRBD2 identical over 7 bases. Germline V lookup: CDR1 MDHEN, CDR2 SYDVKM. The CDR3 is made up of 14 amino acids. V dropped 3 bases and J dropped 6; count of bases not matched to a gene: 5.